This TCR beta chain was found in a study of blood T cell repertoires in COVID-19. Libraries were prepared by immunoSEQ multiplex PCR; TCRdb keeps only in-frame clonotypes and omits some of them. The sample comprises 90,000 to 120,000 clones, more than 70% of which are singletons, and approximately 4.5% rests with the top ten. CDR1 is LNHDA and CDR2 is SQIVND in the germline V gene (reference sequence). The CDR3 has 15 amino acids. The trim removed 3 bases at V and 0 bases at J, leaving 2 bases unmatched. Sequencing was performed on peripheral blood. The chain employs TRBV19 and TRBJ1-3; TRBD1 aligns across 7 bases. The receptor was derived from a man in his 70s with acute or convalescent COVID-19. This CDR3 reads CASSMGQSSGNTIYF. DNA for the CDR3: TGTGCCAGTAGTATGGGACAGAGCTCTGGAAACACCATATATTTT.